What follows are 9 T cell receptor beta chains derived from one specimen sequenced in a study of blood T cell repertoires in COVID-19. Assay: immunoSEQ multiplex PCR; the TCRdb copy retains only in-frame clones and omits some. The sample has fewer than 400,000 clones, approximately 83% seen once; the top ten hold more than 2%. The sequenced sample consisted of PBMCs or T cells enriched from blood (not recorded which). These receptor sequences come from a man aged 25-45 years who had recovered from COVID-19.

This clone was seen a single time. The rearrangement links TRBV5-1 to TRBJ1-6; 7 positions agree with TRBD1. The J segment lost 10 bases and the V segment lost 0 bases, leaving 10 bases of the junction unmatched. The CDR3 extends over 16 amino acids. Germline V CDR1 and CDR2: SGHRS, YFSETQ. The CDR3 protein is CASSLVIGGPTSPLHF. CDR3 DNA: TGCGCCAGCAGCTTGGTGATAGGGGGCCCAACATCACCCCTCCACTTT. The full variable domain, in which reference TRBV5-1 and TRBJ1-6 provide the parts outside the CDR3, is KAGVTQTPRYLIKTRGQQVTLSCSPISGHRSVSWYQQTPGQGLQFLFEYFSETQRNKGNFPGRFSGRQFSNSRSEMNVSTLELGDSALYLCASSLVIGGPTSPLHFGNGTRLTVT.

This chain connects TRBV7-2 to TRBJ1-3, with D perhaps matching TRBD1 (5 bases). Germline loops: CDR1 SGHTA, CDR2 FQGNSA. Trimming pared 3 bases from V and 9 bases from J, leaving 24 bases between. The CDR3 length is 17 residues. As DNA, the CDR3 is TGTGCCAGCAGCTTGGGGAACAGGCGTCCACTTTTTCCCACCATATATTTT. Its protein product is CASSLGNRRPLFPTIYF.

J is TRBJ2-7 and V is TRBV10-3; 7 bases map to TRBD2. The ends lost 3 bases at V and 5 bases at J; junction bases unmatched: 10. CDR1 ENHRY and CDR2 SYGVKD come from the germline V gene. There are 15 residues in the CDR3. CDR3 bases: TGTGCCATCAGTGACCCGAGAGAGGGAGGGGACGAGCAGTACTTC. It translates to CAISDPREGGDEQYF.

V usage is TRBV11-2 and J usage is TRBJ1-4; no firm D call. This CDR3 has 15 amino acids. V lost 2 bases, J lost 5 bases, and 12 bases lay in between. Germline assignment: CDR1 SGHAT and CDR2 FQNNGV. The CDR3 region is CASSLTGETNEKLFF. The CDR3 bases are TGTGCCAGCAGCTTAACGGGAGAAACAAATGAAAAACTGTTTTTT.

The rearrangement uses TRBV27 and TRBJ1-6; 7 nucleotides match TRBD1. Per germline, CDR1 MNHEY and CDR2 SMNVEV (reference sequence). J gave up 0 bases and V 0 bases, and 14 bases lay outside the gene matches. The CDR3 has 21 amino acids. In DNA, the CDR3 is TGTGCCAGCAGTTTATCGTGGGGACTGGGACAGTCGCGCTCCTATAATTCACCCCTCCACTTT. Its protein is CASSLSWGLGQSRSYNSPLHF.

V and J are TRBV7-9 and TRBJ1-4, with 8 bases matching TRBD1. This CDR3 comprises 15 residues. V lost 3 bases, J lost 4 bases, and 4 bases stayed unmatched. CDR1 is SEHNR, CDR2 FQNEAQ, per germline (reference sequence). The CDR3, as DNA: TGTGCCAGCAGCTTTGGCGACAGGGGTAATGAAAAACTGTTTTTT. It yields the protein CASSFGDRGNEKLFF.

The V and J genes are TRBV27 and TRBJ2-1; 7 bases line up with TRBD1. Germline lookup yields CDR1 MNHEY and CDR2 SMNVEV (reference sequence). V was clipped by 5 bases and J by 0 bases; unmatched bases: 4. CDR3 length: 15 residues. This chain's CDR3 is CASSRDSYSYNEQFF. The DNA of the CDR3 is TGTGCCAGCAGTCGGGACAGTTACTCCTACAATGAGCAGTTCTTC.

This clone has a single count. This sequence joins TRBV27 and TRBJ2-7; 8 nucleotides align to TRBD1. Trimming cost V 3 bases and J 7 bases; bases outside gene matches: 20. The CDR3 runs to 18 residues. Germline lookup yields CDR1 MNHEY and CDR2 SMNVEV (reference sequence). CDR3 residues: CASSLRAFRGRAPYEQYF. DNA of the CDR3: TGTGCCAGCAGTTTGAGGGCGTTCAGGGGGCGGGCTCCATATGAGCAGTACTTC.

This rearrangement joins TRBV10-3 to TRBJ1-6; a weak D match, TRBD1 (5 bases). Trimming pared 0 bases from V and 9 bases from J, leaving 15 bases between. Per germline, CDR1 ENHRY and CDR2 SYGVKD. This CDR3 has 16 amino acids. The CDR3, as DNA: TGTGCCATCAGTGAGTCGCGGCGGCAGGGAGGTTCACCCCTCCACTTT. Encoded protein: CAISESRRQGGSPLHF.